One sample yielded the 32 T cell receptor beta chains listed below, sequenced in a study of cytomegalovirus exposure and HLA in healthy donors. Assay used: immunoSEQ multiplex PCR; TCRdb lists only in-frame clones, some missing. This sample has around 190,000 clones, with approximately 89% found just once. Material for sequencing was PBMCs. The receptors stem from a man under 40 in good health and CMV-seropositive.

The rearrangement joins TRBV19 to TRBJ1-5; 7 nucleotides agree with TRBD1. The junction had 8 bases not matched to a gene; V was cut back by 7 bases and J by 5 bases. Germline CDR1 reads LNHDA; CDR2 reads SQIVND (reference sequence). This CDR3 has 14 residues. This CDR3 reads CASIGAGGHQPQHF. The CDR3 DNA follows: TGTGCCAGTATAGGGGCAGGGGGACATCAGCCCCAGCATTTT.

This rearrangement joins TRBV4-1 to TRBJ1-1, with D possibly TRBD1 on 5 matching bases. Germline CDR1 is MGHRA and CDR2 is YSYEKL. Trimming cost V 4 bases and J 3 bases, with 18 bases left between them. The CDR3 loop spans 16 amino acids. The CDR3: CASSPWPITQDTEAFF. The CDR3 nucleotides read TGCGCCAGCAGCCCCTGGCCAATAACACAGGACACTGAAGCTTTCTTT.

For the CDR3, the DNA is TGTGCCAGCAGTGGGAGTCTGGGGGATCACAATGGCTACACCTTC. Amino acid sequence: CASSGSLGDHNGYTF. The rearrangement joins TRBV28 to TRBJ1-2, with D perhaps matching TRBD1 (5 bases). V was cut by 5 bases and J by 6 bases, with 19 bases left in between. Looked up from germline, CDR1 is MDHEN and CDR2 is SYDVKM. The CDR3 totals 15 residues.

This chain connects TRBV7-3 to TRBJ1-6; D call uncertain. The CDR3 sequence is 16 residues long. Trimming removed 2 bases from V and 9 bases from J, with 17 bases in between. Germline CDR1 reads SGHTA; CDR2 reads FQGTGA. The CDR3 here is CASSLVTNLLGSPLHF. CDR3 DNA sequence: TGTGCCAGCAGCTTAGTGACAAACCTGTTGGGTTCACCCCTCCACTTT.

V gene TRBV5-1 combines with J gene TRBJ2-1, with D possibly being TRBD1 or TRBD2 (7 bases each). Germline CDR1 is SGHRS and CDR2 is YFSETQ. This CDR3 has 18 residues. V was trimmed by 4 bases and J by 1 base, leaving 21 bases between them. Here the CDR3 DNA reads TGCGCCAGCAGCCGTTCTTTAACAGGGGAGGGATCCTACAATGAGCAGTTCTTC. Translating gives CASSRSLTGEGSYNEQFF.

Remarks on this clone: One junction end disagrees with the germline gene, perhaps due to a read error. The J gene is TRBJ2-3, the V gene TRBV9, with D possibly TRBD2 on 5 matching bases. This CDR3 is built from 15 residues. CDR1 and CDR2 from the germline V gene are SGDLS and YYNGEE. In DNA form, the CDR3 reads TGTGCCAGCAGCCCGGGGAACGGGAATACAGCTACGCAGTATTTT. The encoded protein is CASSPGNGNTATQYF.

The chain joins TRBV9 to TRBJ1-4, with D perhaps TRBD1 (6 bases). The CDR3 is 16 amino acids. Germline loops: CDR1 SGDLS, CDR2 YYNGEE. V gave up 0 bases and J gave up 0 bases, with 9 bases separating them. The CDR3 DNA follows: TGTGCCAGCAGCGTAGAACAGGGCGCAACTAATGAAAAACTGTTTTTT. It codes for CASSVEQGATNEKLFF.

This chain connects TRBV25-1 to TRBJ2-2, with TRBD2 identical over 11 bases. The CDR3 totals 16 residues. The trim removed 8 bases at V and 5 bases at J, leaving 10 bases unmatched. CDR1 is MGHDK and CDR2 is SYGVNS in the germline V gene. CDR3 in DNA: TGTGCCAGCGCCCTTGCTAGCGGGAGGTGGACCGGGGAGCTGTTTTTT. Its protein product is CASALASGRWTGELFF.

The rearrangement joins TRBV13 to TRBJ1-1; D is undetermined. V lost 5 bases and J 8 bases, leaving 12 bases between the germline ends. This CDR3 has 12 residues. Germline assignment: CDR1 PRHDT and CDR2 FYEKMQ (reference sequence). The CDR3 sequence: CASSPREGEAFF. Here the CDR3 DNA reads TGTGCCAGCAGCCCCCGGGAAGGGGAAGCTTTCTTT.

Turning to this clone: Other DNA sequences within the sample encode an identical CDR3. The chain employs TRBV7-9 and TRBJ1-2; TRBD1 might be the D (5 bases). Germline V gene data show CDR1 as SEHNR and CDR2 as FQNEAQ (reference sequence). This CDR3 comprises 13 residues. The ends were cut back, 1 base at V and 8 bases at J, with 11 bases in the middle. This chain's CDR3 is CASSLGGGVGYTF. CDR3 nucleotide sequence: TGTGCCAGCAGCTTAGGGGGCGGCGTCGGCTACACCTTC. The whole variable domain, filled in from reference TRBV7-9 and TRBJ1-2, reads DTGVSQNPRHKITKRGQNVTFRCDPISEHNRLYWYRQTLGQGPEFLTYFQNEAQLEKSRLLSDRFSAERPKGSFSTLEIQRTEQGDSAMYLCASSLGGGVGYTFGSGTRLTVV.

This sequence joins TRBV11-3 and TRBJ2-2; 9 positions agree with TRBD1. Germline V gene data show CDR1 as SGHNT and CDR2 as YENEEA. V lost 5 bases, J lost 5 bases, and 9 bases stayed unmatched. CDR3 length equals 16 residues. CDR3 protein: CASSGLQGARTGELFF. The CDR3 DNA sequence: TGTGCCAGCAGCGGATTACAGGGGGCAAGAACCGGGGAGCTGTTTTTT.

The V and J genes are TRBV29-1 and TRBJ2-2; D is unresolved. In germline, CDR1 is SQVTM, CDR2 ANQGSEA. The V end lost 7 bases, the J end lost 0 bases, and 12 bases lay between the germline ends. The CDR3 has 14 amino acids. Here the CDR3 DNA reads TGCAGCGCGGCACCCGACACGAACACCGGGGAGCTGTTTTTT. Its protein is CSAAPDTNTGELFF.

V and J are TRBV28 and TRBJ2-7; perhaps D is TRBD1 or TRBD2 (6 bases each). CDR3 length: 14 amino acids. Germline values: CDR1 MDHEN, CDR2 SYDVKM. Between the trimmed V and J ends, which lost 3 bases and 5 bases, there was a span of 14 bases. CDR3 in amino acids: CASSFGGRLNEQYF. CDR3 in DNA: TGTGCCAGCAGTTTTGGGGGGCGCCTCAACGAGCAGTACTTC. The entire variable domain, with the rest obtained from reference TRBV28 and TRBJ2-7, is as follows: DVKVTQSSRYLVKRTGEKVFLECVQDMDHENMFWYRQDPGLGLRLIYFSYDVKMKEKGDIPEGYSVSREKKERFSLILESASTNQTSMYLCASSFGGRLNEQYFGPGTRLTVT.

The rearrangement joins TRBV4-2 to TRBJ2-2; a weak D match, TRBD1 (6 bases). The length of the CDR3 is 16 residues. The germline V and J ends were trimmed by 1 base and 1 base, with 10 bases remaining between them. Germline assignment: CDR1 LGHNA and CDR2 YNFKEQ. The CDR3 loop is CASSQGLQGNTGELFF. The CDR3 DNA follows: TGTGCCAGCAGCCAAGGACTACAGGGGAACACCGGGGAGCTGTTTTTT.

The chain combines TRBV7-3 with TRBJ1-1; D is uncertain. V dropped 5 bases and J dropped 4 bases, with 17 bases sitting between them. This CDR3 region has 15 residues. Germline lookup yields CDR1 SGHTA and CDR2 FQGTGA. The CDR3 DNA reads as TGTGCCAGCAGCCCCATGCTGGGGATGGGCACTGAAGCTTTCTTT. It is translated as CASSPMLGMGTEAFF.

This chain joins TRBV19 and TRBJ1-1; D remains unclear. From germline, CDR1 is LNHDA and CDR2 SQIVND (reference sequence). The CDR3 is 13 amino acids. The V end was cut by 2 bases, the J end by 5 bases, with 9 bases between. The CDR3 is CASSIRVETEAFF. The CDR3 DNA is TGTGCCAGTAGTATACGGGTAGAGACTGAAGCTTTCTTT. Full variable domain (rest looked up from reference TRBV19 and TRBJ1-1): DGGITQSPKYLFRKEGQNVTLSCEQNLNHDAMYWYRQDPGQGLRLIYYSQIVNDFQKGDIAEGYSVSREKKESFPLTVTSAQKNPTAFYLCASSIRVETEAFFGQGTRLTVV.

Here the CDR3 reads CASSPEGSYNSPLHF. The CDR3 nucleotides read TGTGCCAGCAGCCCGGAGGGCTCCTATAATTCACCCCTCCACTTT. V gene TRBV7-9 combines with J gene TRBJ1-6; D gene unclear. V was pared by 5 bases and J by 0 bases, with 8 bases between. The length of the CDR3 is 15 residues. The germline gives CDR1 SEHNR, CDR2 FQNEAQ (reference sequence).

V is TRBV1 and J is TRBJ2-7. TRBV1 is classified as a pseudogene. The CDR3 covers 17 residues. CDR3 amino acids: CTSSHTGLGSNSYEQYF. DNA for the CDR3: TGCACCAGCAGCCACACAGGGCTCGGGAGCAACTCCTACGAGCAGTACTTC.

This clone was detected a few times. This chain joins TRBV7-3 and TRBJ2-2, with D uncertain. CDR1 and CDR2 from the germline V gene are SGHTA and FQGTGA. The germline V and J ends were trimmed by 5 bases and 7 bases, with 8 bases remaining between them. This CDR3 is built from 12 residues. The CDR3 nucleotides are TGTGCCAGCAGCCCGTTTGGCGGGGAGCTGTTTTTT. It is translated as CASSPFGGELFF.

DNA for the CDR3: TGCGCCAGCAGCCAAGTTTACCGGGAGCGTCCCACCGGGGAGCTGTTTTTT. Its translation: CASSQVYRERPTGELFF. The chain links TRBV4-1 to TRBJ2-2; TRBD2 might be the D (6 bases). CDR1 and CDR2 (germline): MGHRA, YSYEKL. This CDR3 is 17 amino acids long. V was shortened by 1 base and J by 4 bases, with 16 bases between the two germline ends.

The chain uses TRBV6-6 and TRBJ1-2; D ambiguous. Germline CDR1 and CDR2: MNHNY and SVGAGI (reference sequence). Trimming cost V 0 bases and J 4 bases, with 9 bases left between them. The CDR3 runs 14 residues. CDR3 in amino acids: CASSYSTEFYGYTF. The CDR3 DNA follows: TGTGCCAGCAGTTACTCAACAGAATTCTATGGCTACACCTTC.

The chain recombines TRBV21-1 with TRBJ2-7; the listed D gene, TRBD1, was not tested against the DNA. TRBV21-1 has pseudogene status. The CDR3 covers 13 residues. CDR3 DNA sequence: TGTGCCATAGACAGGGGAGGGTCCTACGAGCAGTACTTC. Translating it yields CAIDRGGSYEQYF.

The V and J genes are TRBV28 and TRBJ1-4; 9 nucleotides agree with TRBD1. With V trimmed by 7 bases and J by 6 bases, 3 bases remained unmatched. In germline, CDR1 is MDHEN, CDR2 SYDVKM. This CDR3 region has 13 residues. The CDR3 nucleotides read TGTGCCAGCAACCGGGACAGGGATGAAAAACTGTTTTTT. It yields the protein CASNRDRDEKLFF.

This clone was recorded once. The chain is built from TRBV30 and TRBJ2-2; D uncertain. Trimming took off 1 base at V and 5 bases at J, with 8 bases between the two ends. From germline, CDR1 is GTSNPN and CDR2 SVGIG (reference sequence). The CDR3 loop spans 13 amino acids. The CDR3 protein is CAWSDTRTGELFF. CDR3 bases: TGTGCCTGGAGTGATACGCGAACCGGGGAGCTGTTTTTT.

The CDR3 region is CASTRGGRSYNEQFF. Here the CDR3 DNA reads TGTGCCAGCACCCGGGGGGGCCGATCCTACAATGAGCAGTTCTTC. The rearrangement joins TRBV2 to TRBJ2-1, with 8 bases matching TRBD2. Germline assignment: CDR1 SNHLY and CDR2 FYNNEI. The V segment lost 7 bases and the J segment 1 base; nucleotides outside the gene matches: 6. The CDR3 totals 15 residues.

V is TRBV5-6 and J is TRBJ1-1; 11 bases are shared with TRBD1. Germline V CDR1 and CDR2: SGHDT, YYEEEE. Trimming took 1 base from V and 4 from J; bases not matched to a gene: 6. This CDR3 region has 16 residues. CDR3 in amino acids: CASSLSLGTGGTEAFF. The CDR3 DNA sequence: TGTGCCAGCAGCTTGTCCCTGGGGACAGGGGGCACTGAAGCTTTCTTT.

This rearrangement joins TRBV28 to TRBJ2-7; no reliable D call. Trimming took off 4 bases at V and 6 bases at J, with 16 bases between the two ends. The CDR3 length is 14 residues. Germline values: CDR1 MDHEN, CDR2 SYDVKM. As DNA, the CDR3 is TGTGCCAGCAGTTCCCTCGCGGACGCGCGCGAGCAGTACTTC. Translated: CASSSLADAREQYF.

The rearrangement uses TRBV30 and TRBJ2-7; possible D gene TRBD2, 5 bases. The CDR3 is 12 residues long. V shed 4 bases and J shed 3 bases, with 10 bases lying between them. Germline V CDR1 and CDR2: GTSNPN, SVGIG (reference sequence). Here the CDR3 DNA reads TGTGCCTGGAAGGGAGAGAGCTACGAGCAGTACTTC. It yields the protein CAWKGESYEQYF. Supplemented by reference TRBV30 and TRBJ2-7, the full variable domain reads SQTIHQWPATLVQPVGSPLSLECTVEGTSNPNLYWYRQAAGRGLQLLFYSVGIGQISSEVPQNLSASRPQDRQFILSSKKLLLSDSGFYLCAWKGESYEQYFGPGTRLTVT.

The genes are TRBV5-1 and TRBJ2-2, with no clear D. The CDR3 totals 18 residues. Germline lookup yields CDR1 SGHRS and CDR2 YFSETQ. The ends were cut back, 0 bases at V and 1 base at J, with 16 bases in the middle. The DNA for the CDR3 is TGCGCCAGCAGCTTGGTACCCGGGTTGTGGGAGAACACCGGGGAGCTGTTTTTT. Translation gives CASSLVPGLWENTGELFF.

CDR3: CAISVAFDNEQFF. As DNA, the CDR3 is TGTGCCATCAGCGTAGCCTTTGACAATGAGCAGTTCTTC. The chain uses TRBV10-3 and TRBJ2-1; D is unresolved. Per germline, CDR1 ENHRY and CDR2 SYGVKD. This CDR3 spans 13 amino acids. Trimming took off 6 bases at V and 5 bases at J, with 11 bases between the two ends.

CDR3 nucleotide sequence: TGTGCCAGCTCCGGGACAGAAGGGACTAGCGGGCGTCTAGCCAAAAACATTCAGTACTTC. Translating gives CASSGTEGTSGRLAKNIQYF. The chain uses TRBV18 and TRBJ2-4; TRBD2 aligns across 12 bases. The CDR3 consists of 20 residues. Germline lookup yields CDR1 KGHSH and CDR2 LQKENI. Trimming cost V 6 bases and J 0 bases; bases outside gene matches: 15.

The chain joins TRBV4-1 to TRBJ2-1; D possibly corresponds to TRBD2 (5 bases). CDR3 length: 16 residues. V was pared by 6 bases and J by 6 bases, with 21 bases between. Looked up from germline, CDR1 is MGHRA and CDR2 is YSYEKL. The CDR3, as DNA: TGCGCCAGCAGAGGCATAGGGAGACGTCCTTTCAATGAGCAGTTCTTC. It codes for CASRGIGRRPFNEQFF.